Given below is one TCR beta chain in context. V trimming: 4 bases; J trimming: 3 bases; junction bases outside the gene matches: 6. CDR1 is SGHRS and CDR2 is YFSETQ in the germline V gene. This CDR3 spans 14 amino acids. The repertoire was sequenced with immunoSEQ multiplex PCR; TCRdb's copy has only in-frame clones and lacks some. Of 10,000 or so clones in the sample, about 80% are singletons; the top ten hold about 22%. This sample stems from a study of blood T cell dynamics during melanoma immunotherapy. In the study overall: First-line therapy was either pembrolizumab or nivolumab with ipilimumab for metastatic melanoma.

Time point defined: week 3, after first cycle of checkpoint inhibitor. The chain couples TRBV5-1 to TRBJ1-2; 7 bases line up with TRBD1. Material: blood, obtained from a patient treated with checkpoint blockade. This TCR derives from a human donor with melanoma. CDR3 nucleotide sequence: TGCGCCAGCAGCACCAGGACAGGCGACTATGGCTACACCTTC. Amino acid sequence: CASSTRTGDYGYTF.